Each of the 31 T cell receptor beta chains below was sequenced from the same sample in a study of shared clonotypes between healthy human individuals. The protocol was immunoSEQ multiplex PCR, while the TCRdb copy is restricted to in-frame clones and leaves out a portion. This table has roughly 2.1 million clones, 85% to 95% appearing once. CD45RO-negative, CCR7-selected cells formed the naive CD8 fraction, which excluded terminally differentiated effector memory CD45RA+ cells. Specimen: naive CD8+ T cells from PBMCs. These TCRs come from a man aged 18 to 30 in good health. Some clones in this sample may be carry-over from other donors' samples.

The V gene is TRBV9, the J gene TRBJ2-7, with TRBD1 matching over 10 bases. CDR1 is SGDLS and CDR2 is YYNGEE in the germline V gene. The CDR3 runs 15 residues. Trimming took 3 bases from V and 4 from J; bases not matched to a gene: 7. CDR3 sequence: CASSAEGQGFYEQYF. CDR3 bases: TGTGCCAGCAGCGCAGAGGGACAGGGGTTTTACGAGCAGTACTTC. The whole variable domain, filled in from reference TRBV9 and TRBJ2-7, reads DSGVTQTPKHLITATGQRVTLRCSPRSGDLSVYWYQQSLDQGLQFLIQYYNGEERAKGNILERFSAQQFPDLHSELNLSSLELGDSALYFCASSAEGQGFYEQYFGPGTRLTVT.

CDR3 DNA sequence: TGTGCCAGCGTGACTGGGGCTGGGCAGCCCCAGCATTTT. Encoded protein: CASVTGAGQPQHF. The rearrangement uses TRBV28 and TRBJ1-5; the D gene is possibly TRBD1 (5 bases). The V end lost 8 bases, the J end lost 7 bases, and 15 bases lay between the germline ends. The CDR3 contains 13 residues. Germline lookup yields CDR1 MDHEN and CDR2 SYDVKM.

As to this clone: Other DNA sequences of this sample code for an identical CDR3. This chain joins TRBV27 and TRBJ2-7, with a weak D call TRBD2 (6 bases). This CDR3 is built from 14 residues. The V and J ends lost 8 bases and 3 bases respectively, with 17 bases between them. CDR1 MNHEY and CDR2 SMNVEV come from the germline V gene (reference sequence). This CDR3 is CASSSGTAVYEQYF. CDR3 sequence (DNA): TGTGCCAGCTCGTCCGGGACTGCAGTCTACGAGCAGTACTTC.

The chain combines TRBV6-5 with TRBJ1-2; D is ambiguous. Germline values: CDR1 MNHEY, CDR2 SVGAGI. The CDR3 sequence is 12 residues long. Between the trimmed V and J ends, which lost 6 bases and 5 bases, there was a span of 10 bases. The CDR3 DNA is TGTGCCAGCAGGCACCAAAATTATGGCTACACCTTC. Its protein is CASRHQNYGYTF.

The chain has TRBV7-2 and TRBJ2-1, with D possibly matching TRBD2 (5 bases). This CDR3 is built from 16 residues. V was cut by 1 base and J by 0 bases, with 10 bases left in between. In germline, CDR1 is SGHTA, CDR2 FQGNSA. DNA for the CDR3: TGTGCCAGCAGCTTAGTGGCTAGCCGCTCCTACAATGAGCAGTTCTTC. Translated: CASSLVASRSYNEQFF.

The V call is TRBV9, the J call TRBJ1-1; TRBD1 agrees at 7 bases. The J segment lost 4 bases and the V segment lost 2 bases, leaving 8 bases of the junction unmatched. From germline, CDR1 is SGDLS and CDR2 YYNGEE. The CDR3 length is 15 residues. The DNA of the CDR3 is TGTGCCAGCAGCGTGAGTATATCAGGGGGCACTGAAGCTTTCTTT. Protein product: CASSVSISGGTEAFF.

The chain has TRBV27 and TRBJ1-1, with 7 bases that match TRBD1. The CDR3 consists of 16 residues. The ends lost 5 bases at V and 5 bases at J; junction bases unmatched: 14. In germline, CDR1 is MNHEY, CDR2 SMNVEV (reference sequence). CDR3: CASSLSPEGANTEAFF. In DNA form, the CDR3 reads TGTGCCAGCAGTCTTTCACCAGAGGGGGCGAATACTGAAGCTTTCTTT.

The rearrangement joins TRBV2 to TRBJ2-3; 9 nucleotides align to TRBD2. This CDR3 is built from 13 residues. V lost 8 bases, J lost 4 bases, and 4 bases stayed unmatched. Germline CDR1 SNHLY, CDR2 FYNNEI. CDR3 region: CASGSGSPDTQYF. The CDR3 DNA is TGTGCCAGCGGTAGCGGGAGCCCAGATACGCAGTATTTT.

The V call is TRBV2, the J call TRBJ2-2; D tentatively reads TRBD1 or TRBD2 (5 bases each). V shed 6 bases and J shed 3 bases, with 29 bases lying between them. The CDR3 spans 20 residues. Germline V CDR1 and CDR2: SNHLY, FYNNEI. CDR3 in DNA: TGTGCCAGCAGGCCTCAGGGAGCAAGCGGCCGGGTGGGGGACACCGGGGAGCTGTTTTTT. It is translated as CASRPQGASGRVGDTGELFF.

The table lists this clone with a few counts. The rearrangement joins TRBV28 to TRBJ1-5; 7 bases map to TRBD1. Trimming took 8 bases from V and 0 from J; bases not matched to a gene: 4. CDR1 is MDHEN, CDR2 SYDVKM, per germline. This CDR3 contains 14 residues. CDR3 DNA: TGTGCCAGCGGGGCAGGGGGTAGCAATCAGCCCCAGCATTTT. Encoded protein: CASGAGGSNQPQHF.

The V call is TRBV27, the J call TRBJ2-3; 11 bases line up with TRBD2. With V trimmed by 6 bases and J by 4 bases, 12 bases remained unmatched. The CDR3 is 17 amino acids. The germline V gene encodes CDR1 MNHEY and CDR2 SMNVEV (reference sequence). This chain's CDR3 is CASRPLVAGGDPDTQYF. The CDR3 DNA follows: TGTGCCAGCAGGCCCCTTGTAGCGGGAGGGGACCCAGATACGCAGTATTTT.

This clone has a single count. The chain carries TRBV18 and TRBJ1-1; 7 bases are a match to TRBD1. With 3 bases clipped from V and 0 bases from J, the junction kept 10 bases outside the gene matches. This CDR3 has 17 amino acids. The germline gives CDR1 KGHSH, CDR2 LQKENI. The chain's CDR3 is CASSPAGTAYMNTEAFF. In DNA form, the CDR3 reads TGTGCCAGCTCACCGGCCGGGACAGCTTACATGAACACTGAAGCTTTCTTT.

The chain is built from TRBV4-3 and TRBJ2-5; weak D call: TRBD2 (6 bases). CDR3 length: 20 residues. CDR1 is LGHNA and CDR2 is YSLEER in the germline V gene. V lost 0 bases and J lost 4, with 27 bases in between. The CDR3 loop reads CASSQDWTGEVAGLRETQYF. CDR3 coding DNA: TGCGCCAGCAGCCAAGATTGGACCGGCGAGGTGGCGGGACTGAGAGAGACCCAGTACTTC.

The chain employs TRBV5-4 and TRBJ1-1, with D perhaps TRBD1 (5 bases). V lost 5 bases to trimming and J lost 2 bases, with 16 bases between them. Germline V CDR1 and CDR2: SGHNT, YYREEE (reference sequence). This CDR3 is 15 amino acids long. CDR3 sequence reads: CASRHDTGGNTEAFF. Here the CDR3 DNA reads TGTGCCAGCAGACACGACACAGGAGGCAACACTGAAGCTTTCTTT.

CDR3 in amino acids: CASSKTGEGEKLFF. CDR3 bases: TGTGCCAGCAGTAAGACAGGGGAAGGTGAAAAACTGTTTTTT. V usage is TRBV5-4 and J usage is TRBJ1-4; 8 bases map to TRBD1. CDR1 is SGHNT and CDR2 is YYREEE in the germline V gene (reference sequence). With V trimmed by 5 bases and J by 7 bases, 7 bases remained unmatched. CDR3 length equals 14 residues.

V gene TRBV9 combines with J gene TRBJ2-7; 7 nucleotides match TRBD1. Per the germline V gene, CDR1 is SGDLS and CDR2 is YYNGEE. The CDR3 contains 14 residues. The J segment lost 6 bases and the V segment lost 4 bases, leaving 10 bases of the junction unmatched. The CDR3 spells CASSPGTALVEQYF. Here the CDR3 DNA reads TGTGCCAGCAGCCCCGGGACAGCCCTCGTCGAGCAGTACTTC.

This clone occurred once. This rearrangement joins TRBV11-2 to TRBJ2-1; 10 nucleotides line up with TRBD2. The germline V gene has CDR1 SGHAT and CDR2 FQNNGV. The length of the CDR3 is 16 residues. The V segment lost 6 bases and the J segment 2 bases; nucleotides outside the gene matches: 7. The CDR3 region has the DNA TGTGCCAGCAGTTATCGAGCGGGAGGGCCCTACAATGAGCAGTTCTTC. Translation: CASSYRAGGPYNEQFF.

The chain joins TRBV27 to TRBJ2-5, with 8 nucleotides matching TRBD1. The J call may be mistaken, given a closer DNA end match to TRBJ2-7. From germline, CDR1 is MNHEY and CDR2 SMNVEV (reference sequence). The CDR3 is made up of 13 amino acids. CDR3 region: CASRADRAYEQYF. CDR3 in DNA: TGTGCCAGCAGGGCGGACAGGGCCTACGAGCAGTACTTC.

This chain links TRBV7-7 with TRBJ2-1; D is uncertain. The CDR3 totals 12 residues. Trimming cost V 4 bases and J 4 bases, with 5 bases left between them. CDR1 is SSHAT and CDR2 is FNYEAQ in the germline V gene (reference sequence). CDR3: CASSSGYNEQFF. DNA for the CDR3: TGTGCCAGCAGCTCGGGTTACAATGAGCAGTTCTTC.

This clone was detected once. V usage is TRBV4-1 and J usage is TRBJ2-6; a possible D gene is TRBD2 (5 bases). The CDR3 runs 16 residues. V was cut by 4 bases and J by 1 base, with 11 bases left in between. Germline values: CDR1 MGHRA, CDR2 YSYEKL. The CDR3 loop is CASSLRTGSGANVLTF. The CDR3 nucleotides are TGCGCCAGCAGCCTCAGGACGGGATCTGGGGCCAACGTCCTGACTTTC.

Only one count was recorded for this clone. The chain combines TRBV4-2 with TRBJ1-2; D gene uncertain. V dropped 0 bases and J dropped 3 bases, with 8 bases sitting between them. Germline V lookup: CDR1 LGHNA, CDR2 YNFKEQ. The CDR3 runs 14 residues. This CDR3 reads CASSQDMEDYGYTF. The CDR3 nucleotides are TGTGCCAGCAGCCAAGATATGGAGGACTATGGCTACACCTTC.

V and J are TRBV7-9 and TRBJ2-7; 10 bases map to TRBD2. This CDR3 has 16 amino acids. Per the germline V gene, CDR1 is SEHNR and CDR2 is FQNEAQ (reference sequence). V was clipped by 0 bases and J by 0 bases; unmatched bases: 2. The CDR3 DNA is TGTGCCAGCAGCTTAGCAGCGGGAGGGCCCTCCTACGAGCAGTACTTC. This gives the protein CASSLAAGGPSYEQYF.

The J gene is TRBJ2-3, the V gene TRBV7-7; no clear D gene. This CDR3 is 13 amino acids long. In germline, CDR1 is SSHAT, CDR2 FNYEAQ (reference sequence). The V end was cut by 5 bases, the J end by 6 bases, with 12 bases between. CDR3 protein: CASSIQGGDTQYF. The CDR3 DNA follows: TGTGCCAGCAGCATACAAGGTGGGGATACGCAGTATTTT.

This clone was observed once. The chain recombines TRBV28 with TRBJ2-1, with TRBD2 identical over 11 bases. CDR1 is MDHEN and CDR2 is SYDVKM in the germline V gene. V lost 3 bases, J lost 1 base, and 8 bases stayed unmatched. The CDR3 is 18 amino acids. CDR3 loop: CASSFPYLAGGSYNEQFF. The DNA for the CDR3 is TGTGCCAGCAGTTTCCCTTACCTAGCGGGGGGATCCTACAATGAGCAGTTCTTC.

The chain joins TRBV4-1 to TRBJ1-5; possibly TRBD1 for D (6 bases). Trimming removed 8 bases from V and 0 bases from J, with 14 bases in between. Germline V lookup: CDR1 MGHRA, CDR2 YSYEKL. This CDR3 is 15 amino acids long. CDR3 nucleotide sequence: TGCGCCAGCGCAGGGGCAGGGTATAGCAATCAGCCCCAGCATTTT. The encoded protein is CASAGAGYSNQPQHF.

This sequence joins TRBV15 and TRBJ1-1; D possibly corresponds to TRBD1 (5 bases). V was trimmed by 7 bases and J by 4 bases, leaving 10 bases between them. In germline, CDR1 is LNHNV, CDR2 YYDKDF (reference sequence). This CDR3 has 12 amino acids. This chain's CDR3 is CATMGGTTEAFF. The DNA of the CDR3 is TGTGCCACCATGGGGGGGACCACTGAAGCTTTCTTT.

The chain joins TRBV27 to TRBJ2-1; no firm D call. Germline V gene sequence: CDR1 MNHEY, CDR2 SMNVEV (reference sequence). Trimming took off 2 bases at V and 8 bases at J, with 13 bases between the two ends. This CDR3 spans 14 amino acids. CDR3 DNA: TGTGCCAGCAGTTTAATAGGAGACCCGGATGAGCAGTTCTTC. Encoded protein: CASSLIGDPDEQFF.

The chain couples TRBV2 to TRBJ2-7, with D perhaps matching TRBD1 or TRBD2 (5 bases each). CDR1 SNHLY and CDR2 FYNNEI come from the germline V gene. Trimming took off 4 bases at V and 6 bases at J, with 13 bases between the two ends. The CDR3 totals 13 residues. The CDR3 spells CASSGPGRIEQYF. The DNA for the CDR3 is TGTGCCAGCAGTGGGCCGGGACGTATCGAGCAGTACTTC.

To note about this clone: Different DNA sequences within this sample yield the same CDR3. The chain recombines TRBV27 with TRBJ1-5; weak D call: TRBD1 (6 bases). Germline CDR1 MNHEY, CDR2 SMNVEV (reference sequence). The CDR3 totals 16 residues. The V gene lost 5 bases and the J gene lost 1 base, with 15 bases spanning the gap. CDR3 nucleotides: TGTGCCAGCAGTCCCTCCAGGGGCGAGAGCAATCAGCCCCAGCATTTT. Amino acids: CASSPSRGESNQPQHF.

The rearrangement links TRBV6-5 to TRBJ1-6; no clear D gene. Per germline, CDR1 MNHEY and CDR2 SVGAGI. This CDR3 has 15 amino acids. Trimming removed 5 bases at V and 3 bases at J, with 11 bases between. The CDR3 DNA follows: TGTGCCAGCAGTCCTGGCAGCAACTATAATTCACCCCTCCACTTT. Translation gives CASSPGSNYNSPLHF.

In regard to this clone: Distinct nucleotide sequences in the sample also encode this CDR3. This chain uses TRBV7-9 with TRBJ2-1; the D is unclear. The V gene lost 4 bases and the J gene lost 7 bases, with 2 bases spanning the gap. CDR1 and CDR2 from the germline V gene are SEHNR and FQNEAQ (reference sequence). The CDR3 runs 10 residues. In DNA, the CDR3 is TGTGCCAGCAGCTATAATGAGCAGTTCTTC. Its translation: CASSYNEQFF.